This paragraph covers one T cell receptor beta chain sequence. No antigen is known for it. The data derive from a study of cytomegalovirus exposure and HLA in healthy donors. This PCR relied on a set of 60 Vbeta primers and 13 Jbeta primers. Clones were sequenced by immunoSEQ multiplex PCR, and TCRdb holds only the in-frame ones, with some missing. The data contain about 160,000 clones, roughly 80% of them singletons. The CDR3 totals 12 residues. V was shortened by 4 bases and J by 6 bases, with 10 bases between the two germline ends. CDR1 and CDR2 (germline): SGHNT, YYREEE (reference sequence). Findings and caveats of the study: Common viral pathogens were later found to be apparently linked to several of the most significant clusters. As was reported, the classifier diagnosed cytomegalovirus status with high specificity and sensitivity. A further, later analysis showed that HLA-associated TCR beta chains (compared with equally common others) were more clonally expanded. TCR beta V- and J-gene trimming was later associated with a missense DCLRE1C variant.

The receptor was derived from a man aged 25-45 years in good health and CMV-seronegative. Material for sequencing was PBMCs. The J gene is TRBJ1-1, the V gene TRBV5-4; maybe TRBD1 (6 bases). CDR3 protein: CASSRRQAEAFF. CDR3 nucleotide sequence: TGTGCCAGCAGCCGTCGACAGGCTGAAGCTTTCTTT.